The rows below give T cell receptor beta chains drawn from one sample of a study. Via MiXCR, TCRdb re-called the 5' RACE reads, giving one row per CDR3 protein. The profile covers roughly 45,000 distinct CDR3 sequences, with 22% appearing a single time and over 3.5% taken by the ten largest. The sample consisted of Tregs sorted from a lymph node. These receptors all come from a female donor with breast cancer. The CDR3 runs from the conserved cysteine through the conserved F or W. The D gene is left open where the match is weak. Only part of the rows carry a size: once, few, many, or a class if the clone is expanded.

CDR3 protein: CASSHGTGVGNEQYF
CDR3 DNA: TGCGCCAGCAGCCACGGAACAGGGGTGGGTAACGAGCAGTACTTC
clone size: .
V gene: TRBV4-1
J gene: TRBJ2-7
D gene: TRBD1

CDR3 protein: CASSDPGTGLQPQHF
CDR3 DNA: TGTGCCAGCAGTGACCCCGGGACAGGGCTTCAGCCCCAGCATTTT
clone size: many
V gene: TRBV12-3/TRBV12-4
J gene: TRBJ1-5
D gene: TRBD1

CDR3 protein: CARSKGGGPTQYF
CDR3 DNA: TGTGCCAGAAGCAAAGGAGGGGGACCGACCCAGTACTTC
clone size: .
V gene: TRBV7-2
J gene: TRBJ2-5
D gene: .

CDR3 protein: CASSEQGTHSTEAFF
CDR3 DNA: TGTGCCAGCAGTGAACAGGGGACTCATAGCACTGAAGCTTTCTTT
clone size: many
V gene: TRBV2
J gene: TRBJ1-1
D gene: .

CDR3 protein: CASSPGGGNQPQHF
CDR3 DNA: TGTGCCAGCAGCCCAGGGGGGGGGAATCAGCCCCAGCATTTT
clone size: few
V gene: TRBV7-6
J gene: TRBJ1-5
D gene: TRBD1

CDR3 protein: CASSLGRGLEQYF
CDR3 DNA: TGTGCCAGCAGTTTGGGCAGGGGGCTCGAGCAGTACTTC
clone size: few
V gene: TRBV12-3/TRBV12-4
J gene: TRBJ2-7
D gene: TRBD1

CDR3 protein: CSAKEGTSEQFF
CDR3 DNA: TGCAGTGCTAAAGAGGGGACGTCTGAGCAGTTCTTC
clone size: .
V gene: TRBV20-1
J gene: TRBJ2-1
D gene: .

CDR3 protein: CASSWNTEAFF
CDR3 DNA: TGTGCCAGCAGTTGGAACACTGAAGCTTTCTTT
clone size: medium-sized
V gene: TRBV12-3/TRBV12-4
J gene: TRBJ1-1
D gene: .

CDR3 protein: CASRVEPAGELFF
CDR3 DNA: TGTGCCAGCAGGGTTGAGCCCGCCGGGGAGCTGTTTTTT
clone size: few
V gene: TRBV6-6
J gene: TRBJ2-2
D gene: .

CDR3 protein: CAIRDYNEQFF
CDR3 DNA: TGTGCCATCAGGGATTACAATGAGCAGTTCTTC
clone size: few
V gene: TRBV10-3
J gene: TRBJ2-1
D gene: .

CDR3 protein: CASRPWTGGNEKLFF
CDR3 DNA: TGTGCCAGCAGACCGTGGACAGGGGGCAATGAAAAACTGTTTTTT
clone size: many
V gene: TRBV27
J gene: TRBJ1-4
D gene: TRBD1

CDR3 protein: CASSLGDRGSYEQYF
CDR3 DNA: TGTGCCAGCAGCTTGGGGGACAGGGGTTCCTACGAGCAGTACTTC
clone size: few
V gene: TRBV5-5
J gene: TRBJ2-7
D gene: TRBD1

CDR3 protein: CASSLLSGRKLANYGYTF
CDR3 DNA: TGCGCCAGCAGCCTATTATCCGGGCGTAAACTAGCTAACTATGGCTACACCTTC
clone size: many
V gene: TRBV4-1
J gene: TRBJ1-2
D gene: .

CDR3 protein: CASSVAGSLNTGELFF
CDR3 DNA: TGTGCCAGCAGCGTAGCAGGGTCCCTGAACACCGGGGAGCTGTTTTTT
clone size: .
V gene: TRBV9
J gene: TRBJ2-2
D gene: .

CDR3 protein: CASSLPRAEAFF
CDR3 DNA: TGTGCCAGCAGCCTCCCGAGGGCTGAAGCTTTCTTT
clone size: few
V gene: TRBV7-9
J gene: TRBJ1-1
D gene: .

CDR3 protein: CASSPGQPLEQYF
CDR3 DNA: TGTGCCAGCAGCCCGGGACAGCCACTCGAGCAGTACTTC
clone size: few
V gene: TRBV27
J gene: TRBJ2-7
D gene: TRBD1

CDR3 protein: CASKQGGRYNEQFF
CDR3 DNA: TGTGCCAGCAAACAGGGGGGGCGCTACAATGAGCAGTTCTTC
clone size: many
V gene: TRBV6-5
J gene: TRBJ2-1
D gene: .

CDR3 protein: CASRGSGDNYGYTF
CDR3 DNA: TGTGCCAGCAGAGGTTCAGGGGATAACTATGGCTACACCTTC
clone size: many
V gene: TRBV5-6
J gene: TRBJ1-2
D gene: .

CDR3 protein: CSVAGDSNQPQHF
CDR3 DNA: TGCAGCGTTGCCGGGGATAGCAATCAGCCCCAGCATTTT
clone size: .
V gene: TRBV29-1
J gene: TRBJ1-5
D gene: .

CDR3 protein: CASSLVLAGSYEQYF
CDR3 DNA: TGTGCCAGCAGCTTAGTACTAGCGGGCTCCTACGAGCAGTACTTC
clone size: few
V gene: TRBV7-2
J gene: TRBJ2-7
D gene: TRBD2

CDR3 protein: CASSQDRASGAYNEQFF
CDR3 DNA: TGCGCCAGCAGCCAAGATAGGGCTAGCGGTGCCTACAATGAGCAGTTCTTC
clone size: few
V gene: TRBV4-1
J gene: TRBJ2-1
D gene: TRBD2

CDR3 protein: CASSPGGGGVVTDTQYF
CDR3 DNA: TGTGCCAGCAGCCCCGGCGGGGGGGGAGTCGTAACCGATACGCAGTATTTT
clone size: few
V gene: TRBV5-5
J gene: TRBJ2-3
D gene: TRBD2

CDR3 protein: CSAPGLAAGTDTQYF
CDR3 DNA: TGCAGTGCACCGGGACTAGCGGCAGGCACAGATACGCAGTATTTT
clone size: few
V gene: TRBV20-1
J gene: TRBJ2-3
D gene: TRBD2

CDR3 protein: CASSPPGNSGDYNEQFF
CDR3 DNA: TGTGCCAGCAGTCCTCCCGGAAATAGCGGGGACTACAATGAGCAGTTCTTC
clone size: .
V gene: TRBV12-3/TRBV12-4
J gene: TRBJ2-1
D gene: TRBD2

CDR3 protein: CASSTPLADRAQYF
CDR3 DNA: TGTGCCAGCAGCACTCCCCTGGCGGACAGGGCGCAGTATTTT
clone size: .
V gene: TRBV7-9
J gene: TRBJ2-3
D gene: TRBD1

CDR3 protein: CASRRTGNSNQPQHF
CDR3 DNA: TGTGCCAGCAGACGCACAGGCAATAGCAATCAGCCCCAGCATTTT
clone size: few
V gene: TRBV6-1
J gene: TRBJ1-5
D gene: .

CDR3 protein: CSAREKGGDYEQYF
CDR3 DNA: TGCAGTGCTAGAGAAAAGGGAGGTGACTACGAGCAGTACTTC
clone size: many
V gene: TRBV20-1
J gene: TRBJ2-7
D gene: .

CDR3 protein: CASSVSGQLNQPQHF
CDR3 DNA: TGCGCCAGCAGTGTCTCTGGACAGCTCAATCAGCCCCAGCATTTT
clone size: many
V gene: TRBV4-1
J gene: TRBJ1-5
D gene: .

CDR3 protein: CSARDDRSYNEQFF
CDR3 DNA: TGCAGTGCTAGAGATGACCGGAGCTACAATGAGCAGTTCTTC
clone size: many
V gene: TRBV20-1
J gene: TRBJ2-1
D gene: .

CDR3 protein: CASSQDSRINEQFF
CDR3 DNA: TGCGCCAGCAGCCAAGATTCGCGGATAAATGAGCAGTTCTTC
clone size: few
V gene: TRBV4-1
J gene: TRBJ2-1
D gene: .

CDR3 protein: CASSLGAGSPLHF
CDR3 DNA: TGTGCCAGCAGCTTAGGTGCAGGGTCACCCCTCCACTTT
clone size: .
V gene: TRBV11-2
J gene: TRBJ1-6
D gene: .

CDR3 protein: CSATRVEPQETQYF
CDR3 DNA: TGCAGTGCTACCCGAGTGGAGCCCCAAGAGACCCAGTACTTC
clone size: few
V gene: TRBV20-1
J gene: TRBJ2-5
D gene: .

CDR3 protein: CASSESDSNQPQHF
CDR3 DNA: TGCGCCAGCAGTGAGTCGGACAGCAATCAGCCCCAGCATTTT
clone size: medium-sized
V gene: TRBV10-2
J gene: TRBJ1-5
D gene: .

CDR3 protein: CASSNSPNEKLFF
CDR3 DNA: TGCGCCAGCAGCAACAGCCCTAATGAAAAACTGTTTTTT
clone size: .
V gene: TRBV5-1
J gene: TRBJ1-4
D gene: .

CDR3 protein: CASSLGAGAVYNEQFF
CDR3 DNA: TGTGCCAGCAGCTTAGGAGCGGGAGCAGTTTACAATGAGCAGTTCTTC
clone size: .
V gene: TRBV7-2
J gene: TRBJ2-1
D gene: TRBD2

CDR3 protein: CASSSVWDRVQETQYF
CDR3 DNA: TGTGCCAGCAGCTCCGTCTGGGACAGGGTACAAGAGACCCAGTACTTC
clone size: .
V gene: TRBV7-9
J gene: TRBJ2-5
D gene: TRBD1

CDR3 protein: CAIGQVNQPQHF
CDR3 DNA: TGTGCCATCGGACAGGTTAATCAGCCCCAGCATTTT
clone size: once
V gene: TRBV10-3
J gene: TRBJ1-5
D gene: TRBD1

CDR3 protein: CAGRGSTTEAFF
CDR3 DNA: TGTGCCGGCAGGGGGAGTACCACTGAAGCTTTCTTT
clone size: .
V gene: TRBV7-9
J gene: TRBJ1-1
D gene: TRBD1

CDR3 protein: CASSQGQTTNEKLFF
CDR3 DNA: TGCGCCAGCAGCCAAGGACAGACAACTAATGAAAAACTGTTTTTT
clone size: .
V gene: TRBV4-1
J gene: TRBJ1-4
D gene: .

CDR3 protein: CRVEVGRTTDTQYF
CDR3 DNA: TGCCGCGTTGAAGTGGGTCGGACCACAGATACGCAGTATTTT
clone size: once
V gene: TRBV29-1
J gene: TRBJ2-3
D gene: .

CDR3 protein: CASSSGLAGAIGEQFF
CDR3 DNA: TGTGCCAGCAGCTCTGGACTAGCGGGAGCAATCGGTGAGCAGTTCTTC
clone size: many
V gene: TRBV7-2
J gene: TRBJ2-1
D gene: TRBD2

CDR3 protein: CASSLRDGVLTFF
CDR3 DNA: TGTGCCAGCAGCCTGCGGGACGGAGTACTAACTTTCTTT
clone size: .
V gene: TRBV7-9
J gene: TRBJ1-1
D gene: .

CDR3 protein: CASSQDQLEMNEQFF
CDR3 DNA: TGTGCCAGCAGCCAAGACCAACTAGAGATGAATGAGCAGTTCTTC
clone size: few
V gene: TRBV4-2
J gene: TRBJ2-1
D gene: .

CDR3 protein: CASSVRRDSDTQYF
CDR3 DNA: TGTGCCAGCAGCGTACGCCGGGACTCAGATACGCAGTATTTT
clone size: .
V gene: TRBV9
J gene: TRBJ2-3
D gene: .

CDR3 protein: CASGLAGAGEQFF
CDR3 DNA: TGTGCCAGCGGACTAGCGGGAGCGGGGGAGCAGTTCTTC
clone size: many
V gene: TRBV7-2
J gene: TRBJ2-1
D gene: TRBD2

CDR3 protein: CASSGSGWRGYNEQFF
CDR3 DNA: TGCGCCAGCAGCGGCAGTGGTTGGCGGGGCTACAATGAGCAGTTCTTC
clone size: many
V gene: TRBV5-1
J gene: TRBJ2-1
D gene: .